These T cell receptor beta chains were read from a single sample in a study of response to subunit inactivated influenza vaccine. MiXCR was run by TCRdb on the RT-PCR reads, yielding one entry per CDR3 protein. There are some 570,000 distinct CDR3 sequences in the sample; around 11% occur only once, and roughly 11% lies in the top ten. This sample also belongs to another study, concerning T cells expressing NK-cell markers.

The sequencing here drew on PBMCs from blood, taken on the day of vaccination. The receptor set was obtained from a man aged 50 to 59 who received an inactivated influenza vaccine. The CDR3 runs from the conserved cysteine through the conserved F or W. A D gene is named only where the DNA matches it firmly. Only some rows state a clone size, as once, few, many or a class for expanded clones.

size: few
D: NA
V: TRBV7-9
J: TRBJ1-2
DNA: TGTGCCAGCAGCTTAGCGGGGACGCTAAACCTCCGGGGTGGCTACACCTTC
CDR3: CASSLAGTLNLRGGYTF

size: once
D: TRBD2
V: TRBV29-1
J: TRBJ2-1
DNA: TGCAGCGTTTTTAGCGGGAGAACCCTCGGCGAGCAGTTCTTC
CDR3: CSVFSGRTLGEQFF

size: few
D: NA
V: TRBV21-1
J: TRBJ2-1
DNA: TGTGCCAGCAACGAAAGAGGTCGGGAGCGGAGGGGGGCTTACAATGAGCAGTTCTTC
CDR3: CASNERGRERRGAYNEQFF

size: few
D: TRBD1
V: TRBV5-1
J: TRBJ2-1
DNA: TGCGCCAGCAGTCTCCTATCGACAGGGAATGAGCAGTTCTTC
CDR3: CASSLLSTGNEQFF

size: NA
D: NA
V: TRBV3-1
J: TRBJ1-4
DNA: TGTGCCAGCAGCCAGCACAGGGCTACTAATGAAAAACTGTTTTTT
CDR3: CASSQHRATNEKLFF

size: once
D: NA
V: TRBV10-2
J: TRBJ1-1
DNA: TGCGCCAGCAGTGCGCAGGTTAGCATGAACACTGAAGCTTTCTTT
CDR3: CASSAQVSMNTEAFF

size: NA
D: NA
V: TRBV10-3
J: TRBJ2-2
DNA: TGTGCCATCAGCCTAGGCTCTGGGGAGCTGTTTTTT
CDR3: CAISLGSGELFF

size: NA
D: TRBD2
V: TRBV6-2/TRBV6-3
J: TRBJ2-7
DNA: TGTGCCAGCAGTTACACTAGCGAGTCCTACGAGCAGTACTTC
CDR3: CASSYTSESYEQYF

size: NA
D: NA
V: TRBV14
J: TRBJ2-3
DNA: TGTGCCAGCAGCCACCCGTTCGGGACTAGCACAGATACGCAGTATTTT
CDR3: CASSHPFGTSTDTQYF

size: few
D: NA
V: TRBV15
J: TRBJ1-2
DNA: TGTGCCGCCTTCGGGGGGGATGGCTACACCTTC
CDR3: CAAFGGDGYTF

size: NA
D: NA
V: TRBV11-2
J: TRBJ2-1
DNA: TGTGCCAGCAGCGGCATGCGACAGACTTACAATGAGCAGTTCTTC
CDR3: CASSGMRQTYNEQFF

size: few
D: NA
V: TRBV27
J: TRBJ1-5
DNA: TGTGCCAGCAGTTTATCGAACGGCCTCCATCAGCCCCAGCATTTT
CDR3: CASSLSNGLHQPQHF

size: NA
D: NA
V: TRBV28
J: TRBJ2-1
DNA: TGTGCCAGCAGTTTCGGTAGCGGAACCTACAATGAGCAGTTCTTC
CDR3: CASSFGSGTYNEQFF

size: few
D: NA
V: TRBV27
J: TRBJ2-3
DNA: TGTGCCAGCAGGCTAGCTAGTTGGGGCCTGGGAGATACGCAGTATTTT
CDR3: CASRLASWGLGDTQYF

size: NA
D: NA
V: TRBV29-1
J: TRBJ2-7
DNA: TGCAGCGTTGAAGGCAGGGCCTCAGACGAGCAGTACTTC
CDR3: CSVEGRASDEQYF

size: once
D: NA
V: TRBV12-3/TRBV12-4
J: TRBJ2-6
DNA: TGTGCCAGCAGGGGACTGTACTCTGGGGCCAACGTCCTGACTTTC
CDR3: CASRGLYSGANVLTF

size: many
D: NA
V: TRBV3-1
J: TRBJ1-5
DNA: TGTGCCAGCAGCGAAGGGGTCGGGGGCGCAGGAAGGAATCAGCCCCAGCATTTT
CDR3: CASSEGVGGAGRNQPQHF

size: NA
D: TRBD1
V: TRBV9
J: TRBJ1-6
DNA: TGTGCCAGCAGTGAACAGGGGTTGGAAAATTCACCCCTCCACTTT
CDR3: CASSEQGLENSPLHF

size: many
D: TRBD1
V: TRBV7-9
J: TRBJ2-7
DNA: TGTGCCAGCAGCTTAGATACAGGGGCCTACGAGCAGTACTTC
CDR3: CASSLDTGAYEQYF

size: NA
D: TRBD2
V: TRBV6-1
J: TRBJ2-5
DNA: TGTGCCAGCAGAACTCTTAGCGGGAGGACCCAAGAGACCCAGTACTTC
CDR3: CASRTLSGRTQETQYF

size: few
D: NA
V: TRBV20-1
J: TRBJ2-7
DNA: TGCAGTGCTAGCGAGACTACTACCTACGAGCAGTACTTC
CDR3: CSASETTTYEQYF

size: few
D: NA
V: TRBV7-2
J: TRBJ2-7
DNA: TGTGCCAGCAGCTCCTCCCAGGGTCTGGTTTCCTTCGAGCAGTACTTC
CDR3: CASSSSQGLVSFEQYF

size: few
D: NA
V: TRBV10-2
J: TRBJ2-2
DNA: TGCGCCAGCAGTCCCTCTACGGGGGTCGCGAACACCGGGGAGCTGTTTTTT
CDR3: CASSPSTGVANTGELFF

size: few
D: NA
V: TRBV11-1
J: TRBJ2-5
DNA: TGTGCCAGCAGCTTAAGGGGACACGGGGAAGAGACCCAGTACTTC
CDR3: CASSLRGHGEETQYF

size: NA
D: NA
V: TRBV6-2/TRBV6-3
J: TRBJ2-1
DNA: TGTGCCACCCAGGGGATCGGCGGGACCGACTACAATGAGCAGTTCTTC
CDR3: CATQGIGGTDYNEQFF

size: NA
D: NA
V: TRBV12-3/TRBV12-4
J: TRBJ1-4
DNA: TGTGCCAGCAGTTTATTACCCACGAGGGAAAAACTGTTTTTT
CDR3: CASSLLPTREKLFF

size: NA
D: NA
V: TRBV5-1
J: TRBJ1-2
DNA: TGCGCCAGCAGCTTGCTCTCCTCGGGGGAGGGCTACACCTTC
CDR3: CASSLLSSGEGYTF

size: NA
D: TRBD2
V: TRBV20-1
J: TRBJ2-1
DNA: TGCAGTGCTGACCCGGGACTAGCCTCCTACAATGAGCAGTTCTTC
CDR3: CSADPGLASYNEQFF

size: few
D: NA
V: TRBV7-9
J: TRBJ2-2
DNA: TGTGCCAGCAGCTCCCCGCCCAGACTCACCGGGGAGCTGTTTTTT
CDR3: CASSSPPRLTGELFF

size: few
D: NA
V: TRBV18
J: TRBJ1-5
DNA: TGTGCCAGCTCACTTCAGGGAATCGATCAGCCCCAGCATTTT
CDR3: CASSLQGIDQPQHF

size: NA
D: NA
V: TRBV4-3
J: TRBJ2-7
DNA: TGCGCCAGCAGCCATAGTTTGGGTGGCTACCAGTACTTC
CDR3: CASSHSLGGYQYF

size: NA
D: TRBD1
V: TRBV7-9
J: TRBJ2-2
DNA: TGTGCCAGCAGCCCGCGGACAGGGGCAATGGCCGGGGAGCTGTTTTTT
CDR3: CASSPRTGAMAGELFF

size: NA
D: TRBD2
V: TRBV20-1
J: TRBJ2-7
DNA: TGCAGTGCACCCTCCTCCGGGACTAGCTCCGAGCAGTACTTC
CDR3: CSAPSSGTSSEQYF

size: NA
D: TRBD1
V: TRBV5-6
J: TRBJ2-1
DNA: TGTGCCAGCAGCCAGACAGGGGCTGCCTTGATCTACAATGAGCAGTTCTTC
CDR3: CASSQTGAALIYNEQFF

size: few
D: TRBD1
V: TRBV5-1
J: TRBJ1-1
DNA: TGCGCCAGCAGCAGGGGACAGGCGACGGGCGAAGCTTTCTTT
CDR3: CASSRGQATGEAFF

size: few
D: NA
V: TRBV29-1
J: TRBJ1-2
DNA: TGCAGCGTGCCCAAACCGGGGTTTAACGACTACACCTTC
CDR3: CSVPKPGFNDYTF

size: few
D: TRBD2
V: TRBV25-1
J: TRBJ2-2
DNA: TGTGCCAGCAGTGAATATGGTCTAGCGGGGGGCCAGAACACCGGGGAGCTGTTTTTT
CDR3: CASSEYGLAGGQNTGELFF

size: few
D: NA
V: TRBV6-5
J: TRBJ2-1
DNA: TGTGCCAGCAGTTATACCGAGACTCACTACAATGAGCAGTTCTTC
CDR3: CASSYTETHYNEQFF

size: few
D: NA
V: TRBV4-1
J: TRBJ2-6
DNA: TGCGCCAGCAGCCAAGAACCAAGACTTCTCTCTGGGGCCAACGTCCTGACTTTC
CDR3: CASSQEPRLLSGANVLTF

size: many
D: TRBD2
V: TRBV7-6
J: TRBJ2-3
DNA: TGTGCCAGCAGCTTAGCGGCGGGAGCTAGCACAGATACGCAGTATTTT
CDR3: CASSLAAGASTDTQYF

size: few
D: NA
V: TRBV9
J: TRBJ2-1
DNA: TGTGCCAGCAGCGTTGGGACTACAGGGAGCTCCTACAATGAGCAGTTCTTC
CDR3: CASSVGTTGSSYNEQFF

size: many
D: TRBD2
V: TRBV11-2
J: TRBJ2-2
DNA: TGTGCCAGCAGCTTACGGACTAGCGGGAGACTCGTCGGGGCCGGGGAGCTGTTTTTT
CDR3: CASSLRTSGRLVGAGELFF

size: few
D: NA
V: TRBV4-1
J: TRBJ2-5
DNA: TGCGCCAGCAGCCAAGATTTAGCAAGCCCAGAGACCCAGTACTTC
CDR3: CASSQDLASPETQYF

size: few
D: TRBD2
V: TRBV10-2
J: TRBJ2-7
DNA: TGCGCCAGCAGTGACGGGGGGGCCGTGGTAGAGCAGTACTTC
CDR3: CASSDGGAVVEQYF

size: few
D: NA
V: TRBV12-3/TRBV12-4
J: TRBJ2-7
DNA: TGTGCCAGCAGTTTAGTGTTAGTTGAGGGTGTGGAGCAGTACTTC
CDR3: CASSLVLVEGVEQYF

size: many
D: NA
V: TRBV14
J: TRBJ1-2
DNA: TGTGCCAGCAGCCAAGCCGTGAACTATGGCTACACCTTC
CDR3: CASSQAVNYGYTF